There are a few counts of the clone carrying this TCR beta chain. Libraries were prepared by immunoSEQ multiplex PCR; TCRdb keeps only in-frame clonotypes and omits some of them. The table shows some 120,000 clones, with roughly 84% occurring only once. This specimen comes from a study of blood T cell repertoires in COVID-19. The CDR3 is made up of 12 amino acids. V dropped 5 bases and J dropped 3 bases, with 4 bases sitting between them. Looked up from germline, CDR1 is SGHTA and CDR2 is FQGNSA. This rearrangement joins TRBV7-2 to TRBJ2-2; D is undetermined. This TCR was recovered from a woman younger than 45 who had recovered from COVID-19. Sequencing input: peripheral blood. CDR3 nucleotide sequence: TGTGCCAGCAGCCGGTACACCGGGGAGCTGTTTTTT. This encodes CASSRYTGELFF.